The subject of this entry is one T cell receptor beta chain. Its antigen is as yet unknown. The data stem from a study of radiotherapy plus CTLA-4 blockade in lung cancer. About the research overall: Objective responses were recorded in roughly 17% of patients, with disease control recorded in 25% to 35%.

Chemo-refractory metastatic non-small-cell lung cancer patients received focal radiation with ipilimumab CTLA-4 blockade. Here immunoSEQ multiplex PCR was the method, and the copy in TCRdb shows in-frame clones only, minus some. Here the sample spans around 70,000 clones, approximately 80% being singletons. The CDR3 is made up of 15 amino acids. Germline loops: CDR1 SGHRS, CDR2 YFSETQ. Trimming cost V 0 bases and J 4 bases, with 11 bases left between them. General study points: TCR clones of tumor origin grew in blood after radiotherapy plus ipilimumab. Early blood T cell clone dynamics reportedly forecast response best, with interferon-beta.

The chain joins TRBV5-1 to TRBJ2-1, with a tentative D call TRBD1 (5 bases). The clonotype was recovered from a human donor with non-small cell lung cancer who had a partial response to radiotherapy plus ipilimumab. Material: peripheral blood, obtained from a patient treated with radiotherapy plus ipilimumab. The CDR3 nucleotides are TGCGCCAGCAGCTTGGAAGGGGCTTCATACAATGAGCAGTTCTTC. Translated, it gives CASSLEGASYNEQFF.